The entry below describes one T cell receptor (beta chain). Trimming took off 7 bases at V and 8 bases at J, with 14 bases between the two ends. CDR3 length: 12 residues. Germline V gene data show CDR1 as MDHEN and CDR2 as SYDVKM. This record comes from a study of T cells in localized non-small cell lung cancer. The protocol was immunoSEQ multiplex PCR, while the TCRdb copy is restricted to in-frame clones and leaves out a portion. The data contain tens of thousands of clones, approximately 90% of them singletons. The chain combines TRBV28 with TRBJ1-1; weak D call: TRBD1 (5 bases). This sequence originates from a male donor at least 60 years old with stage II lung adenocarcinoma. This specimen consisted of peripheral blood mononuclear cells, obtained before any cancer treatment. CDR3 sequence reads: CASIIQGAEAFF. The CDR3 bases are TGTGCCAGCATTATTCAGGGCGCGGAAGCTTTCTTT.